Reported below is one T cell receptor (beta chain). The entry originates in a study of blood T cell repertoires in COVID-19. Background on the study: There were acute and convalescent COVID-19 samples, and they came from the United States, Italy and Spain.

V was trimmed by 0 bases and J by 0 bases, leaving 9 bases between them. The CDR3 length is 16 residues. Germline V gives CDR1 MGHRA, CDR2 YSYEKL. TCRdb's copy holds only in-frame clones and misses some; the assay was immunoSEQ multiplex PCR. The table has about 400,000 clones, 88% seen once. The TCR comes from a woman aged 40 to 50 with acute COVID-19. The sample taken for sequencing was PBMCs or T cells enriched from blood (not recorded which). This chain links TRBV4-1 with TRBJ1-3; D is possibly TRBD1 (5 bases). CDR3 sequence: CASSQDQGTSGNTIYF. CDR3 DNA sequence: TGCGCCAGCAGCCAAGATCAGGGCACCTCTGGAAACACCATATATTTT.